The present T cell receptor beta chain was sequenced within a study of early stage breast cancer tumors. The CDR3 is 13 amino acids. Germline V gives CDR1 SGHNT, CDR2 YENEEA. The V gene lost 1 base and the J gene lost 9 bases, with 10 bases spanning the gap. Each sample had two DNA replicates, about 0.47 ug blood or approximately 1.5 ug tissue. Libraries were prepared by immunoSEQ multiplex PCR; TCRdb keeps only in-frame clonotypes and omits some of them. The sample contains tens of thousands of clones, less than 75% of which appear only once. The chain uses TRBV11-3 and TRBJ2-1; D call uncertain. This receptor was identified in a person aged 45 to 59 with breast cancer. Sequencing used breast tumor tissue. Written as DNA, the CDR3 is TGTGCCAGCAGCTTAGCCGGTCTACGTGAGCAGTTCTTC. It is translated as CASSLAGLREQFF.